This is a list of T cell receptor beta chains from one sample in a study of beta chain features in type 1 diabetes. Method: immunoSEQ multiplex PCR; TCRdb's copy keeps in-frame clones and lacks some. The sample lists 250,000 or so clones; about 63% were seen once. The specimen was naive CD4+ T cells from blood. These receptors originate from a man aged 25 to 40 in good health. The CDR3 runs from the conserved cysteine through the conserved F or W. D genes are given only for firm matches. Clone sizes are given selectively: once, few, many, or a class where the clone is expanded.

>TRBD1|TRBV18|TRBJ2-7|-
TGTGCCAGCTCACAGGGGGCCCCGAGAAACTACGAGCAGTACTTC
CASSQGAPRNYEQYF
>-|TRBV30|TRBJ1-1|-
TGTGCCTGCATTCCATCCGGGGGGGCTCCGTTCTTT
CACIPSGGAPFF
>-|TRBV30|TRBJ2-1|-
TGTGCCTGGCATGGGGGACTCTCCTACAATGAGCAGTTCTTC
CAWHGGLSYNEQFF
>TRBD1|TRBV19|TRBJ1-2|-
TGTGCCAGTAGTGCCCCGGACAGGGGGAACTATGGCTACACCTTC
CASSAPDRGNYGYTF
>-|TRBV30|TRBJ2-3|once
TGTGCCTGGAGTGTCCTCCCGGATTCAACAGATACGCAGTATTTT
CAWSVLPDSTDTQYF
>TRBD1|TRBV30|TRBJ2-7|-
TGTGCCTGGACAACAGGGGAGTACGAGCAGTACTTC
CAWTTGEYEQYF
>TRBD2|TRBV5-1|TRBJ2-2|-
TGCGCCAGCAGTCGACTAGCGGGAGAAGCCGGGGAGCTGTTTTTT
CASSRLAGEAGELFF
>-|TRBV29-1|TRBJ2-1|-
TGCAGCGTTGAGGGGGACTCCTCCTCCTACAATGAGCAGTTCTTC
CSVEGDSSSYNEQFF
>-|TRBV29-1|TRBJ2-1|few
TGCAGCGTTGAACCCGGGACGGCCGTTTCCTACAATGAGCAGTTCTTC
CSVEPGTAVSYNEQFF
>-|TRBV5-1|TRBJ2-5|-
TGCGCCAGCAGCTTGGCTATAGGGAACCAAGAGACCCAGTACTTC
CASSLAIGNQETQYF
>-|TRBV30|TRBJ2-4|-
TGTGCCTGGGCCACGGGGTACAAAAACATTCAGTACTTC
CAWATGYKNIQYF
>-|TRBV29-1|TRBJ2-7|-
TGCAGCGGCTTCGGAGCCGGGGAGCAGTACTTC
CSGFGAGEQYF